The text below deals with one T cell receptor beta chain. Its antigen is unidentified. The data were obtained in a study of T cells expressing NK-cell markers. Study-level points and caveats: What remained unclear was the HCMV specificity of expanded NKG2C+ T cell clones. Roughly six donors showed dominant NKG2C+ clonotypes comprising roughly 1.0-7.5% of their CD8+ T cells.

From its re-call of the 5' RACE reads, TCRdb lists each CDR3 protein once, without DNA. The sample has a few hundred thousand distinct CDR3 sequences. The source material was blood T cells: a sorted CD56 or NKG2C T cell subset, CD4+ or CD8+ T cells, or bulk PBMC T cells (not recorded which). This receptor was identified in a woman aged 50 to 65 in good health.

The CDR3 sequence: CASSTTRKGAFF. This chain joins TRBV19 and TRBJ1-1. CDR1 and CDR2 (germline): LNHDA, SQIVND (reference sequence). There are 12 residues in the CDR3.